These T cell receptor beta chains were read from a single sample in a study of control samples from healthy donors and cancer patients. Sequencing was performed with immunoSEQ multiplex PCR; in TCRdb, only in-frame clones are kept and a portion is missing. The table records about 44,000 clones, around 87% of them present only once. Sequenced: PBMCs. The receptor set was obtained from a woman aged 55-69 years with lung cancer. CDR3s include the opening cysteine and the closing phenylalanine or tryptophan. D genes are given only for firm matches. Rows may omit the clone size; those that give it use once, few, many or a size class.

size,J,V,D,DNA,CDR3
once,TRBJ2-7,TRBV7-2,NA,TGTGCCAGCAGCCCCTGGAAAGGGCCTTACTACGAGCAGTACTTC,CASSPWKGPYYEQYF
NA,TRBJ2-1,TRBV3-1/TRBV3-2,NA,TGTGCCAGCAGCCCTCGCCCCGCCGATGAGCAGTTCTTC,CASSPRPADEQFF
few,TRBJ2-7,TRBV4-2,TRBD2,TGTGCCAGCAGCCAAGATCTGAACGGACTAGCGGGAGAGGGCGAGCAGTACTTC,CASSQDLNGLAGEGEQYF
NA,TRBJ2-3,TRBV3-1/TRBV3-2,TRBD2,TGTGCCAGCAGCCAAGTGGCGGGAGGGGCAGATACGCAGTATTTT,CASSQVAGGADTQYF
NA,TRBJ2-7,TRBV5-1,TRBD1,TGCGCCAGCAGAGTTACGGGACAGGGGGCAGGGAGCTACGAGCAGTACTTC,CASRVTGQGAGSYEQYF
NA,TRBJ1-2,TRBV24-1,TRBD1,TGTGCCACCAGTGATTTAGGGGGCGCGGGTGGCTACACCTTC,CATSDLGGAGGYTF
NA,TRBJ2-7,TRBV10-1,NA,TGCGCCAGCAGTGATGACCGGGACACCCGAGGTCAGACCTACGAGCAGTACTTC,CASSDDRDTRGQTYEQYF
NA,TRBJ2-3,TRBV29-1,NA,TGCAGCGTCGACAGCACAGATACGCAGTATTTT,CSVDSTDTQYF
NA,TRBJ2-7,TRBV19,NA,TGTGCCAGTAGTATCGCGGGTTACTCCTACGAGCAGTACTTC,CASSIAGYSYEQYF
NA,TRBJ1-1,TRBV29-1,TRBD1,TGCAGCGTTCGGACAGGAAGGGCTGAAGCTTTCTTT,CSVRTGRAEAFF
NA,TRBJ1-3,TRBV12-3/TRBV12-4,NA,TGTGCCAGCAGTAAAGGGAGAAACACCATATATTTT,CASSKGRNTIYF
NA,TRBJ2-7,TRBV24-1,NA,TGTGCCACCAGTGACCCGGCGGGTCAAGACGAGCAGTACTTC,CATSDPAGQDEQYF
few,TRBJ2-1,TRBV7-2,TRBD2,TGTGCCAGCAGCTTAGCTGGCCCTTCGACTAGCGGCCTGATCTACAATGAGCAGTTCTTC,CASSLAGPSTSGLIYNEQFF
NA,TRBJ2-2,TRBV6-4,NA,TGTGCCAGCAGTGCGGGACAAACCGGGGAGCTGTTTTTT,CASSAGQTGELFF
NA,TRBJ1-3,TRBV2,NA,TGTGCCAGCAGTGAAAGGACCTCTGGAAACACCATATATTTT,CASSERTSGNTIYF
NA,TRBJ1-1,TRBV5-3,NA,TGTGCCAGAAGCTTGACAGGGAAGGTCCCTGAAGCTTTCTTT,CARSLTGKVPEAFF
NA,TRBJ1-1,TRBV28,TRBD1,TGTGCCAGCAGGGGAAGCAAGACAGGGGGCTACACTGAAGCTTTCTTT,CASRGSKTGGYTEAFF
NA,TRBJ2-5,TRBV28,TRBD2,TGTGCCAGCAGTCAAACTAGCGGGAGGGCAGAGACCCAGTACTTC,CASSQTSGRAETQYF
NA,TRBJ1-5,TRBV2,NA,TGTGCCAGCAGTGCCCGGGCACAAAGCAATCAGCCCCAGCATTTT,CASSARAQSNQPQHF
NA,TRBJ2-5,TRBV19,TRBD1,TGTGCCACCGGGGACAGCTCCCAAGAGACCCAGTACTTC,CATGDSSQETQYF
NA,TRBJ1-1,TRBV30,NA,TGTGCCTGGAGTGTACTGGTGGGGGCTGAAGCTTTCTTT,CAWSVLVGAEAFF
NA,TRBJ2-1,TRBV12-5,NA,TGTGCTAGTGGTAGCCGGGACAATGAGCAGTTCTTC,CASGSRDNEQFF
NA,TRBJ2-1,TRBV10-3,NA,TGTGCCACCCGGGACGATGGACCGGCCGATGAGCAGTTCTTC,CATRDDGPADEQFF
NA,TRBJ1-2,TRBV28,NA,TGTGCCAGCAGGCCCTACAGTATTTATGGCTACACCTTC,CASRPYSIYGYTF
NA,TRBJ2-2,TRBV29-1,NA,TGCAGCGTTGACCCCGGAGGGGAGCTGTTTTTT,CSVDPGGELFF
NA,TRBJ2-5,TRBV24-1,TRBD2,TGTGCCACCAGTGATCCCGGACTAGCTAGGTCGGAGACCCAGTACTTC,CATSDPGLARSETQYF
NA,TRBJ2-3,TRBV19,NA,TGTGCCAGTAGCTCCGGGACATTGGCGCAGTATTTT,CASSSGTLAQYF
NA,TRBJ2-6,TRBV2,NA,TGTGCCAGCAAGGGGACGGATCTTCTTTCTGGGGCCAACGTCCTGACTTTC,CASKGTDLLSGANVLTF